The 29 T cell receptor beta chains below all came from one sample that was sequenced in a study of breast tumors, draining lymph nodes, adjacent tissues. TCRdb processed the multiplex PCR reads anew with MiXCR; each CDR3 protein has one entry. This repertoire shows some 140,000 distinct CDR3 sequences, about a fifth found once; its top ten account for about 2.4%. The lymph nodes were axillary draining lymph nodes from breast cancer patients. Sequenced: axillary lymph node tissue. The source of these receptors is a female donor with breast cancer. Some clones in this sample may be carry-over from other donors' samples.

About this clonotype itself: With a much larger clone just one base away, this may be a read error. The chain combines TRBV7-9 with TRBJ2-1; 9 nucleotides match TRBD2. Germline V gene sequence: CDR1 SEHNR, CDR2 FQNEAQ (reference sequence). The CDR3 covers 15 residues. The CDR3 here is CASSQAGGAYNERFF. CDR3 nucleotides: TGTGCCAGCAGCCAAGCGGGAGGTGCCTACAATGAGCGGTTCTTC.

The chain is built from TRBV28 and TRBJ1-4; unclear D gene. The CDR3 extends over 14 amino acids. Trimming shortened V by 6 bases and J by 5 bases, and 13 bases separated the two germline ends. Germline CDR1 is MDHEN and CDR2 is SYDVKM. CDR3 sequence (DNA): TGTGCCAGCAGCCTCCGGGCCACGAATGAAAAACTGTTTTTT. The encoded protein is CASSLRATNEKLFF.

This clonotype has at least ten counts. This chain uses TRBV9 with TRBJ2-5; no reliable D call. The germline V gene encodes CDR1 SGDLS and CDR2 YYNGEE. The V end lost 0 bases, the J end lost 3 bases, and 3 bases lay between the germline ends. This CDR3 comprises 12 residues. The CDR3 loop is CASSVGEETQYF. The CDR3 DNA follows: TGTGCCAGCAGCGTAGGGGAAGAGACCCAGTACTTC.

In its sample, this clonotype was seen many times. The chain is built from TRBV6-4 and TRBJ1-5; D is perhaps TRBD1 (6 bases). V was cut by 2 bases and J by 9 bases, with 17 bases left in between. This CDR3 has 15 amino acids. Germline-derived CDR1 and CDR2 are MRHNA and SNTAGT. This CDR3 is CASSDEGDEWGPQHF. The CDR3 DNA follows: TGTGCCAGCAGTGACGAGGGGGACGAATGGGGGCCCCAGCATTTT.

The chain has TRBV12-5 and TRBJ2-3; D call uncertain. Between the trimmed V and J ends, which lost 0 bases and 8 bases, there was a span of 12 bases. The CDR3 is 14 residues long. Germline CDR1 LGHNT, CDR2 FRNRAP. As DNA, the CDR3 is TGTGCTAGTGGTTTGGTACTCCAAACTGGTACGCAGTATTTT. It translates to CASGLVLQTGTQYF.

This clonotype was seen ten or more times. The gene calls are TRBV24-1 and TRBJ2-5; perhaps TRBD1 as D (5 bases). Germline loops: CDR1 KGHDR, CDR2 SFDVKD. V lost 1 base and J 0 bases, leaving 8 bases between the germline ends. The CDR3 runs 15 residues. CDR3 sequence reads: CATSDLSRDQETQYF. In DNA, the CDR3 is TGTGCCACCAGTGATTTATCCAGGGACCAAGAGACCCAGTACTTC.

This clonotype occurred a few times. The V gene is TRBV3-1, the J gene TRBJ2-1; D possibly corresponds to TRBD2 (5 bases). Germline CDR1 LGHDT, CDR2 YNNKEL (reference sequence). Trimming pared 6 bases from V and 0 bases from J, leaving 15 bases between. CDR3 size: 16 residues. CDR3 bases: TGTGCCAGCAGGCCTATAGCGTCGAGCTCCTACAATGAGCAGTTCTTC. It specifies CASRPIASSSYNEQFF.

This clonotype was counted many times. This rearrangement joins TRBV20-1 to TRBJ2-1; TRBD2 aligns across 15 bases. With 6 bases clipped from V and 2 bases from J, the junction kept 11 bases outside the gene matches. Germline CDR1 reads DFQATT; CDR2 reads SNEGSKA (reference sequence). CDR3 length: 18 residues. The CDR3 reads CSAHPGLAGGPTYNEQFF. In DNA, the CDR3 is TGCAGTGCCCACCCTGGACTAGCGGGAGGGCCTACCTACAATGAGCAGTTCTTC.

This rearrangement joins TRBV29-1 to TRBJ1-2; D unclear. The germline V gene encodes CDR1 SQVTM and CDR2 ANQGSEA. V was clipped by 3 bases and J by 4 bases, with 9 bases between them. CDR3 length: 12 residues. The CDR3 loop is CSVDPWSYGYTF. CDR3 nucleotide sequence: TGCAGCGTTGACCCGTGGTCCTATGGCTACACCTTC.

The V call is TRBV7-6, the J call TRBJ2-5, with TRBD2 matching 12 bases. Germline CDR1 and CDR2: SGHVS and FNYEAQ. The length of the CDR3 is 17 residues. V shed 2 bases and J 2 bases; nucleotides not matched to a gene: 6. CDR3 nucleotides: TGTGCCAGCAGCTTAATAGGGACTAGCGGGTTACAAGAGACCCAGTACTTC. Translating it yields CASSLIGTSGLQETQYF.

This clonotype was found many times. The chain has TRBV5-1 and TRBJ2-3; a possible D gene is TRBD2 (5 bases). The germline gives CDR1 SGHRS, CDR2 YFSETQ. The CDR3 runs to 16 residues. With 1 base removed from V and 2 bases from J, the gap between germline ends came to 14 bases. The CDR3 DNA follows: TGCGCCAGCAGCTTGCCACTAGAGGCAACCACAGATACGCAGTATTTT. This gives the protein CASSLPLEATTDTQYF. Using reference TRBV5-1 and TRBJ2-3 for the parts outside the CDR3, the full variable domain is KAGVTQTPRYLIKTRGQQVTLSCSPISGHRSVSWYQQTPGQGLQFLFEYFSETQRNKGNFPGRFSGRQFSNSRSEMNVSTLELGDSALYLCASSLPLEATTDTQYFGPGTRLTVL.

At least ten counts were recorded for this clonotype. The V and J genes are TRBV29-1 and TRBJ2-1; D is tentatively TRBD1 or TRBD2 (5 bases each). The CDR3 has 14 residues. V was trimmed by 6 bases and J by 5 bases, leaving 17 bases between them. Looked up from germline, CDR1 is SQVTM and CDR2 is ANQGSEA. The CDR3: CSVGRRARNNEQFF. CDR3 bases: TGCAGCGTGGGGCGGCGGGCCAGGAACAATGAGCAGTTCTTC.

The sample holds a few counts of this clonotype. The chain employs TRBV28 and TRBJ2-7; a weak D match, TRBD2 (6 bases). The CDR3 has 14 amino acids. V lost 6 bases and J lost 1, with 13 bases in between. Germline V CDR1 and CDR2: MDHEN, SYDVKM. CDR3 protein: CASSGGTLSYEQYF. The CDR3 bases are TGTGCCAGCAGCGGCGGGACCCTTTCCTACGAGCAGTACTTC.

To note about this clonotype: A much larger clone differs from this one at a single base, so this may be a read error. The V call is TRBV12-3 or TRBV12-4, the J call TRBJ2-1, with 8 nucleotides matching TRBD1. CDR3 length: 14 residues. Here the CDR3 DNA reads TGTGCCAGCAGTTTTGGACAGGGATACAATGGGCAGTTCTTC. It encodes CASSFGQGYNGQFF.

CDR3 loop: CASSRPGLAGGPWINEQFF. In nucleotides, the CDR3 is TGTGCCAGCAGCCGACCAGGACTAGCGGGAGGGCCGTGGATCAATGAGCAGTTCTTC. The J gene is TRBJ2-1, the V gene TRBV3-1, with TRBD2 matching over 15 bases. The length of the CDR3 is 19 residues. V shed 4 bases and J 6 bases; nucleotides not matched to a gene: 13. Germline V CDR1 and CDR2: LGHDT, YNNKEL (reference sequence).

To note about this clonotype: This CDR3 fails to terminate in the conserved phenylalanine or tryptophan, so it likely reflects a read error. The CDR3 DNA reads TGTGCCAGCAGCAGGGGGACTAGCTCGCGTGAGCAGTTCCTC. This translates into CASSRGTSSREQFL. The J gene is TRBJ2-1, the V gene TRBV7-9; TRBD2 aligns across 9 bases. With V trimmed by 5 bases and J by 9 bases, 8 bases remained unmatched. Germline V gene sequence: CDR1 SEHNR, CDR2 FQNEAQ (reference sequence). The length of the CDR3 is 14 residues.

In this sample, this clonotype turned up many times. The chain joins TRBV20-1 to TRBJ2-7; 8 bases agree with TRBD2. CDR3 length equals 14 residues. Trimming at V came to 0 bases and at J to 4 bases, leaving 5 bases not matched to a gene. The germline CDR1 and CDR2 sequences are DFQATT and SNEGSKA (reference sequence). CDR3 in DNA: TGCAGTGCTAGAGAGGCGGGGGGCAGGTACGAGCAGTACTTC. This encodes CSAREAGGRYEQYF.

The chain joins TRBV7-8 to TRBJ2-3; tentatively, D is TRBD2 (5 bases). Looked up from germline, CDR1 is SGHVS and CDR2 is FQNEAQ. Deletions cut 5 bases from V and 4 bases from J, with 13 bases between. This CDR3 spans 14 amino acids. This CDR3 reads CASSRSGLADTQYF. The CDR3 region has the DNA TGTGCCAGCAGCCGTTCAGGACTGGCAGATACGCAGTATTTT.

This clonotype was recorded only once. A much larger clone lies a single base off, so this may be a read error. V is TRBV6-2 or TRBV6-3 and J is TRBJ2-3; TRBD1 matches at 9 bases. Per the germline V gene, CDR1 is MNHEY and CDR2 is SVGEGT. The CDR3 sequence is 17 residues long. CDR3 DNA sequence: TGTGCCAGCAGCCGTGAGACCGGGACAGGGATGGCAGATGCGCAGTATTTT. Translation: CASSRETGTGMADAQYF.

This clonotype was seen repeatedly, ten times or more. The chain recombines TRBV20-1 with TRBJ2-3; 7 bases agree with TRBD2. The CDR3 is 14 amino acids. The trim removed 6 bases at V and 5 bases at J, leaving 11 bases unmatched. Germline V CDR1 and CDR2: DFQATT, SNEGSKA (reference sequence). The CDR3 region has the DNA TGCAGTGCCGGCCCCGGTGGGGGGGGAGATACGCAGTATTTT. The encoded protein is CSAGPGGGGDTQYF.

For this clonotype: A much larger clone is a single base away; this may be a read error. The CDR3 is CAGSMSGPYNEQFF. CDR3 DNA: TGTGCCGGTAGTATGTCAGGGCCCTACAATGAGCAGTTCTTC. The chain recombines TRBV19 with TRBJ2-1; D is possibly TRBD1 (5 bases). This CDR3 is 14 amino acids long. Germline CDR1 reads LNHDA; CDR2 reads SQIVND (reference sequence).

About this clonotype itself: This clone may be a read error of a much larger clone one base away. This chain joins TRBV11-2 and TRBJ2-7, with 8 bases lining up with TRBD1. Germline V gives CDR1 SGHAT, CDR2 FQNNGV. The length of the CDR3 is 13 residues. The DNA of the CDR3 is TGTGCCGGCAGCCCGACAGGGGACTACGAGCAGTACTTC. Its protein is CAGSPTGDYEQYF.

This clonotype was seen repeatedly, ten times or more. V and J are TRBV7-9 and TRBJ2-7; D perhaps matches TRBD2 (6 bases). CDR3 size: 15 residues. V lost 5 bases and J 1 base, leaving 15 bases between the germline ends. Germline assignment: CDR1 SEHNR and CDR2 FQNEAQ (reference sequence). CDR3 in amino acids: CASSQPPGGSYEQYF. In DNA form, the CDR3 reads TGTGCCAGCAGCCAACCGCCTGGGGGGTCCTACGAGCAGTACTTC.

The sample holds many counts of this clonotype. The CDR3 sequence: CSVGLTANTGELFF. CDR3 DNA sequence: TGCAGCGTTGGTTTGACAGCGAACACCGGGGAGCTGTTTTTT. This sequence joins TRBV29-1 and TRBJ2-2, with a weak D call TRBD1 (5 bases). V shed 4 bases and J shed 0 bases, with 9 bases lying between them. The CDR3 has 14 residues. CDR1 SQVTM and CDR2 ANQGSEA come from the germline V gene.

The rearrangement uses TRBV12-3 or TRBV12-4 and TRBJ1-5; TRBD1 agrees at 8 bases. With V trimmed by 1 base and J by 6 bases, 11 bases remained unmatched. This CDR3 has 17 residues. The CDR3 is CASSLEMGGTGSQPQHF. In nucleotides, the CDR3 is TGTGCCAGCAGTTTAGAGATGGGCGGGACAGGAAGTCAGCCCCAGCATTTT.

This sequence joins TRBV6-1 and TRBJ1-2; TRBD1 might be the D (5 bases). The CDR3 sequence is 15 residues long. Germline V gene data show CDR1 as MNHNS and CDR2 as SASEGT. Trimming took off 3 bases at V and 2 bases at J, with 13 bases between the two ends. The CDR3 is CASSDRQRGNYGYTF. The CDR3 nucleotides are TGTGCCAGCAGTGATAGACAGAGGGGAAACTATGGCTACACCTTC.

This clonotype occurred many times. The CDR3 spells CSAPSQQGIEQYF. The CDR3, as DNA: TGCAGTGCTCCGTCTCAACAGGGGATCGAGCAGTACTTC. The chain has TRBV20-1 and TRBJ2-7; 7 nucleotides agree with TRBD1. Germline trimming cut 5 bases from V and 6 bases from J; bases unmatched to any gene: 10. The CDR3 is 13 residues long. Germline CDR1 is DFQATT and CDR2 is SNEGSKA (reference sequence).

This clonotype was counted at least ten times. The V gene is TRBV11-3, the J gene TRBJ2-1, with D perhaps TRBD2 (6 bases). V shed 5 bases and J shed 8 bases, with 25 bases lying between them. Germline V gene sequence: CDR1 SGHNT, CDR2 YENEEA. This CDR3 is 17 amino acids long. The chain's CDR3 is CASSPRRRGTGGDEQFF. The CDR3 nucleotides read TGTGCCAGCAGCCCACGCCGCCGGGGAACCGGCGGGGATGAGCAGTTCTTC.

This clonotype was counted once. This may be a read error: a much more frequent sequence differs by one nucleotide. The CDR3 does not close with the conserved phenylalanine or tryptophan, likely indicating a read error. The rearrangement joins TRBV29-1 to TRBJ1-5; D is undetermined. CDR1 SQVTM and CDR2 ANQGSEA come from the germline V gene. The CDR3 sequence is 13 residues long. Between the trimmed V and J ends, which lost 4 bases and 4 bases, there was a span of 11 bases. CDR3 sequence reads: CSVGAGVNQPQHL. CDR3 nucleotide sequence: TGCAGCGTTGGGGCAGGCGTTAATCAGCCCCAGCATTTG.